This TCR beta chain was recorded in a study of STAT5B mutations in CD4+ large granular lymphocyte leukemia. Germline V gene lookup returns CDR1 SGHDT and CDR2 YYEEEE. The CDR3 contains 13 residues. J gave up 12 bases and V 1 base, and 8 bases lay outside the gene matches. The method was immunoSEQ multiplex PCR; TCRdb's version includes in-frame clones alone and lacks a portion of them. The sample gives some 27,000 clones, less than 85% of which show up once; approximately 3.3% is in the top ten. The sequenced material came from CD4+ T cells from blood buffy coats. The sequence was obtained from a human donor in good health. The chain is built from TRBV5-6 and TRBJ2-7, with 9 bases aligning to TRBD2. This CDR3 reads CASSLFSGRGGYF. The DNA for the CDR3 is TGTGCCAGCAGCTTGTTTAGCGGGAGAGGTGGGTACTTC. Variable domain in full (rest from reference TRBV5-6 and TRBJ2-7): DAGVTQSPTHLIKTRGQQVTLRCSPKSGHDTVSWYQQALGQGPQFIFQYYEEEERQRGNFPDRFSGHQFPNYSSELNVNALLLGDSALYLCASSLFSGRGGYFGPGTRLTVT.